These 19 T cell receptor beta chains share one sample of origin, sequenced in a study of control samples from healthy donors and cancer patients. The protocol was immunoSEQ multiplex PCR, while the TCRdb copy is restricted to in-frame clones and leaves out a portion. The sample holds 100,000 to 150,000 clones, 80% to 90% seen once. The sample comprised blood. Receptors originate from a man between 60 and 70 years old in good health.

This clone was observed once. The chain is built from TRBV19 and TRBJ2-7; possibly TRBD1 or TRBD2 for D (5 bases each). This CDR3 has 12 residues. Trimming cost V 11 bases and J 3 bases, with 14 bases left between them. Looked up from germline, CDR1 is LNHDA and CDR2 is SQIVND (reference sequence). DNA of the CDR3: TGTGCCGCCCGGGACCAACTCTACGAGCAGTACTTC. Encoded protein: CAARDQLYEQYF. Full variable domain (rest looked up from reference TRBV19 and TRBJ2-7): DGGITQSPKYLFRKEGQNVTLSCEQNLNHDAMYWYRQDPGQGLRLIYYSQIVNDFQKGDIAEGYSVSREKKESFPLTVTSAQKNPTAFYLCAARDQLYEQYFGPGTRLTVT.

V gene TRBV2 combines with J gene TRBJ2-1; 11 bases fit TRBD1. The CDR3 length is 18 residues. With 5 bases clipped from V and 3 bases from J, the junction kept 12 bases outside the gene matches. Germline CDR1 reads SNHLY; CDR2 reads FYNNEI. CDR3 nucleotides: TGTGCCAGCAGTACTACCCGGAGGGGGACAGGGGGCTACAATGAGCAGTTCTTC. The encoded protein is CASSTTRRGTGGYNEQFF.

The CDR3 here is CASSSSARGQSYGYTF. CDR3 in DNA: TGTGCCAGCAGCTCCTCGGCTAGGGGACAGTCCTATGGCTACACCTTC. This chain connects TRBV9 to TRBJ1-2, with TRBD1 identical over 7 bases. V gave up 4 bases and J gave up 4 bases; unmatched junction bases: 13. CDR1 and CDR2 (germline): SGDLS, YYNGEE. The CDR3 loop spans 16 amino acids.

The chain links TRBV7-8 to TRBJ1-1; a possible D gene is TRBD1 (6 bases). The CDR3 extends over 14 amino acids. V was trimmed by 5 bases and J by 4 bases, leaving 14 bases between them. Germline V gene lookup returns CDR1 SGHVS and CDR2 FQNEAQ. The CDR3: CASSPGTRGTEAFF. The DNA of the CDR3 is TGTGCCAGCAGCCCCGGGACCAGGGGCACTGAAGCTTTCTTT.

The chain links TRBV4-1 to TRBJ2-5, with 8 bases aligning to TRBD1. The germline gives CDR1 MGHRA, CDR2 YSYEKL. The CDR3 sequence is 15 residues long. V lost 6 bases and J lost 4; bases outside the gene matches: 10. CDR3 DNA: TGCGCCAGCAGGCCTCGGACAGGGTATGGAGAGACCCAGTACTTC. It yields the protein CASRPRTGYGETQYF.

The chain joins TRBV4-3 to TRBJ2-6, with D hard to call. Germline V gene data show CDR1 as LGHNA and CDR2 as YSLEER. Trimming pared 0 bases from V and 4 bases from J, leaving 19 bases between. The CDR3 consists of 19 residues. The CDR3 region has the DNA TGCGCCAGCAGCCAAGATCGGCCAGGCGCCTTGGGGGGGGCCAACGTCCTGACTTTC. Protein sequence: CASSQDRPGALGGANVLTF.

The V and J genes are TRBV28 and TRBJ2-7; 9 bases match TRBD2. The J segment lost 0 bases and the V segment lost 4 bases, leaving 7 bases of the junction unmatched. This CDR3 region has 16 residues. Looked up from germline, CDR1 is MDHEN and CDR2 is SYDVKM. This CDR3 reads CASSSWSGGHSYEQYF. Written as DNA, the CDR3 is TGTGCCAGCAGTTCCTGGAGCGGGGGGCACTCCTACGAGCAGTACTTC.

The chain combines TRBV6-1 with TRBJ2-1, with D uncertain. The CDR3 runs to 16 residues. The V end was cut by 0 bases, the J end by 4 bases, with 13 bases between. Germline V gene sequence: CDR1 MNHNS, CDR2 SASEGT. The CDR3 protein is CASSEALIGAYNEQFF. The CDR3 DNA reads TGTGCCAGCAGTGAAGCGCTTATAGGAGCTTACAATGAGCAGTTCTTC.

The chain couples TRBV6-5 to TRBJ1-2; D not certain. Germline values: CDR1 MNHEY, CDR2 SVGAGI. The V gene lost 0 bases and the J gene lost 6 bases, with 11 bases spanning the gap. The CDR3 is made up of 14 amino acids. The CDR3 sequence is CASSYSGYANGYTF. The CDR3 coding sequence is TGTGCCAGCAGTTACTCGGGATACGCGAATGGCTACACCTTC.

The V gene is TRBV19, the J gene TRBJ2-3; 7 nucleotides line up with TRBD2. Germline assignment: CDR1 LNHDA and CDR2 SQIVND (reference sequence). The length of the CDR3 is 17 residues. V gave up 5 bases and J gave up 3 bases; unmatched junction bases: 14. This CDR3 reads CASSLGSGTIRTDTQYF. The CDR3 DNA sequence: TGTGCCAGTAGTCTCGGCTCTGGGACTATTAGGACAGATACGCAGTATTTT. The full variable domain, completed using reference TRBV19 and TRBJ2-3, is DGGITQSPKYLFRKEGQNVTLSCEQNLNHDAMYWYRQDPGQGLRLIYYSQIVNDFQKGDIAEGYSVSREKKESFPLTVTSAQKNPTAFYLCASSLGSGTIRTDTQYFGPGTRLTVL.

The chain recombines TRBV14 with TRBJ1-2; D is unresolved. Between the trimmed V and J ends, which lost 0 bases and 3 bases, there was a span of 11 bases. Germline assignment: CDR1 SGHDN and CDR2 FVKESK. The CDR3 covers 15 residues. The chain's CDR3 is CASSQEAGLDYGYTF. In nucleotides, the CDR3 is TGTGCCAGCAGCCAAGAGGCAGGATTAGACTATGGCTACACCTTC.

The chain is built from TRBV6-1 and TRBJ1-3; D unresolved. The CDR3 is 15 amino acids. Germline CDR1 is MNHNS and CDR2 is SASEGT. Trimming cost V 0 bases and J 2 bases, with 8 bases left between them. The chain's CDR3 is CASSEAMLTGNTIYF. CDR3 DNA: TGTGCCAGCAGTGAAGCCATGCTGACTGGAAACACCATATATTTT.

The V and J genes are TRBV10-3 and TRBJ1-6; a possible D gene is TRBD1 (5 bases). Germline loops: CDR1 ENHRY, CDR2 SYGVKD. This CDR3 has 15 residues. With 1 base removed from V and 7 bases from J, the gap between germline ends came to 11 bases. The CDR3 sequence is CAISELDKGNSPLHF. The CDR3 nucleotides read TGTGCCATCAGTGAGTTGGACAAGGGGAATTCACCCCTCCACTTT.

This clone was picked up a small number of times. The rearrangement links TRBV6-5 to TRBJ2-1, with D unclear. Trimming left V 6 bases short and J 6 bases short, with 18 bases between. This CDR3 spans 15 amino acids. CDR1 is MNHEY and CDR2 is SVGAGI in the germline V gene. CDR3 bases: TGTGCCAGCAGCCCCACTTGGGGTATTGGCAATGAGCAGTTCTTC. This translates into CASSPTWGIGNEQFF.

The chain combines TRBV19 with TRBJ1-5; D might be TRBD1 (6 bases). The CDR3 has 14 residues. Trimming stripped 5 bases from V and 3 bases from J, with 11 bases between. Per the germline V gene, CDR1 is LNHDA and CDR2 is SQIVND (reference sequence). CDR3 nucleotide sequence: TGTGCCAGTAGTCCCGGACAGTCCAATCAGCCCCAGCATTTT. Translation gives CASSPGQSNQPQHF.

A note on this clone: Additional DNA sequences in this sample encode the identical CDR3. The V gene is TRBV2, the J gene TRBJ2-5; D possibly corresponds to TRBD2 (6 bases). V lost 3 bases and J 5 bases, leaving 16 bases between the germline ends. The CDR3 totals 15 residues. Looked up from germline, CDR1 is SNHLY and CDR2 is FYNNEI. CDR3 DNA sequence: TGTGCCAGCAGTGATTGGGGTCTCCGGGGGGAGACCCAGTACTTC. Amino acids: CASSDWGLRGETQYF.

The chain couples TRBV7-3 to TRBJ2-3; TRBD1 is a possible D gene (5 bases). The CDR3 runs to 16 residues. Germline lookup yields CDR1 SGHTA and CDR2 FQGTGA. V lost 0 bases and J lost 6, with 16 bases in between. The CDR3 reads CASSLTSDSRADTQYF. CDR3 DNA sequence: TGTGCCAGCAGCTTAACGTCCGACAGTAGGGCTGATACGCAGTATTTT.

This chain links TRBV4-3 with TRBJ2-2, with 9 positions matching TRBD1. Per the germline V gene, CDR1 is LGHNA and CDR2 is YSLEER. The CDR3 totals 17 residues. J was trimmed by 7 bases and V by 1 base; bases with no gene match: 10. The CDR3 is CASSQGGTGYGGGELFF. CDR3 bases: TGCGCCAGCAGCCAAGGGGGGACAGGGTATGGTGGCGGGGAGCTGTTTTTT.

The chain couples TRBV7-2 to TRBJ2-7; D might be TRBD1 or TRBD2, each matching 5 bases. Germline V gives CDR1 SGHTA, CDR2 FQGNSA. The CDR3 spans 14 residues. V dropped 5 bases and J dropped 4 bases, with 15 bases sitting between them. CDR3 in amino acids: CASSASGTAYEQYF. The CDR3 DNA reads as TGTGCCAGCAGCGCCTCCGGGACGGCTTACGAGCAGTACTTC.